This T cell receptor beta chain originates from a study of cytomegalovirus exposure and HLA in healthy donors. Study-wide points: The authors reported that TCR beta sequences could predict HLA-A and HLA-B alleles. These predictions were accurate for most subjects in the first cohort.

PCR used 60 Vbeta primers and 13 Jbeta primers. The assay was immunoSEQ multiplex PCR, and TCRdb's table has in-frame clones only and misses some. The profile shows some 180,000 clones, about 79% of them singletons. The V end was cut by 4 bases, the J end by 4 bases, with 10 bases between. Germline V gene sequence: CDR1 MNHNS, CDR2 SASEGT. This CDR3 region has 13 residues. This clone was seen only a few times. What it binds is not known. The origin of this receptor is a girl aged 2-9 years in good health and CMV-seropositive. The source material was PBMCs. The rearrangement links TRBV6-1 to TRBJ1-1; D not resolved. CDR3 sequence reads: CASSGTVRTEAFF. CDR3 DNA: TGTGCCAGCAGTGGTACGGTTCGCACTGAAGCTTTCTTT.